One TCR beta chain is described in this entry. Its specificity is not known. The data stem from a study of PD-1 blockade in classical Hodgkin lymphoma. Overall study: Intravenous infusions of nivolumab 3 mg/kg reached patients every 2 weeks. Study-wide points: As was reported, newly diagnosed patients showed lower baseline TCR diversity than healthy donors did. Newly diagnosed patients had diversity similar to the baseline diversity of complete responders.

The method was immunoSEQ multiplex PCR; TCRdb's version includes in-frame clones alone and lacks a portion of them. The sample includes fewer than 65,000 clones, around 87% of them seen just once. After autologous stem cell transplantation all patients relapsed, and prior brentuximab vedotin exposure differed between cohorts. Complete response, partial response or progressive disease constituted the best responses recorded. Sequencing was performed on peripheral blood mononuclear cells (PBMCs), taken at baseline. The TCR comes from a human donor with classical Hodgkin lymphoma.

This CDR3 is CASSIMTYYEAFF. The DNA of the CDR3 is TGTGCCAGCAGTATCATGACCTATTATGAAGCTTTCTTT. The rearrangement joins TRBV28 to TRBJ1-1; D not certain. The length of the CDR3 is 13 residues. Trimming stripped 5 bases from V and 7 bases from J, with 14 bases between. Germline loops: CDR1 MDHEN, CDR2 SYDVKM.